The sequence of this T cell receptor (beta chain) was determined in a study of patients and donors after allogeneic stem cell transplantation. V shed 6 bases and J shed 7 bases, with 15 bases lying between them. The CDR3 has 13 amino acids. TCRdb reanalysed the RT-PCR reads using MiXCR and keeps one entry per CDR3 protein. The data contain 150,000 to 200,000 distinct CDR3 sequences, roughly 30% of them singletons. This clonotype was seen at least ten times. This chain joins TRBV12-3 or TRBV12-4 and TRBJ1-2, with D perhaps matching TRBD1 (6 bases). Sequencing input: blood, either unsorted or a sorted T cell fraction (not recorded which). This clonotype originated in a human donor who was either an allogeneic HSCT recipient or a stem cell or donor lymphocyte infusion donor (not recorded which). It is not recorded whose cells these are; they may come from a transplant donor. CDR3 sequence: CASSPQGTGGYTF. The CDR3 DNA sequence: TGTGCCAGCAGCCCGCAGGGGACGGGTGGCTACACCTTC.